Sequencing of this T cell receptor (beta chain) was carried out in a study of identical twins' blood T cells. TCRdb passed the 5' RACE reads through MiXCR, listing each CDR3 protein once. Of roughly 340,000 distinct CDR3 sequences listed, over 25% are singletons. The V end lost 6 bases, the J end lost 10 bases, and 15 bases lay between the germline ends. CDR1 is SGHTA, CDR2 FQGNSA, per germline. This CDR3 has 12 amino acids. This clonotype was observed a few times. J is TRBJ1-1 and V is TRBV7-2; D call uncertain. Sequencing was done on a sample of PBMCs. The TCR was taken from a woman aged 18 to 55 in good health. The CDR3 nucleotides are TGTGCCAGCAGTCAATCGGTCCTTGGAGCTTTCTTT. It translates to CASSQSVLGAFF.